A single sample gave rise to the 3 T cell receptor beta chains below, sequenced in a study of regulatory T cells in long-lasting Graves disease. As to time point: newly diagnosed GD, antithyroid drugs for less than 3 months. The TCR library used RNA extracted from PBMCs. In building TCR beta libraries, iRepertoire HTBI primers were used together with Arm-PCR of CDR3 regions. Using its own MiXCR run on the multiplex PCR reads, TCRdb lists one record per CDR3 protein. The repertoire holds 350,000 to 550,000 distinct CDR3 sequences, with around 15% as singletons. The data also belong to a second study, concerning T cells in Graves' hyperthyroidism and ophthalmopathy.

Sequenced material: peripheral blood mononuclear cells (PBMCs), taken at new diagnosis, from a patient treated with antithyroid drugs. The receptors stem from a woman aged 45-59 years with Graves disease.

The V call is TRBV9, the J call TRBJ2-7, with a tentative D call TRBD2 (7 bases). The germline V and J ends were trimmed by 0 bases and 7 bases, with 14 bases remaining between them. CDR1 and CDR2 (germline): SGDLS, YYNGEE. This CDR3 has 14 amino acids. The chain's CDR3 is CASSVAGGLREQYF. CDR3 nucleotides: TGTGCCAGCAGCGTAGCCGGGGGGCTAAGGGAGCAGTACTTC.

This clonotype was counted many times. The chain links TRBV20-1 to TRBJ2-1; 7 bases match TRBD2. The junction had 8 bases not matched to a gene; V was cut back by 3 bases and J by 6 bases. From germline, CDR1 is DFQATT and CDR2 SNEGSKA (reference sequence). This CDR3 spans 14 amino acids. The CDR3 sequence is CSASGGRWSNEQFF. The CDR3 coding sequence is TGCAGTGCTAGCGGGGGGAGGTGGTCCAATGAGCAGTTCTTC.

V usage is TRBV20-1 and J usage is TRBJ2-7; either TRBD1 or TRBD2 may fit D (5 bases each). Trimming stripped 3 bases from V and 2 bases from J, with 14 bases between. This CDR3 comprises 14 residues. Germline CDR1 reads DFQATT; CDR2 reads SNEGSKA (reference sequence). As DNA, the CDR3 is TGCAGTGCTAGCGGCAGGGAGACCACCTACGAGCAGTACTTC. Amino acid sequence: CSASGRETTYEQYF.